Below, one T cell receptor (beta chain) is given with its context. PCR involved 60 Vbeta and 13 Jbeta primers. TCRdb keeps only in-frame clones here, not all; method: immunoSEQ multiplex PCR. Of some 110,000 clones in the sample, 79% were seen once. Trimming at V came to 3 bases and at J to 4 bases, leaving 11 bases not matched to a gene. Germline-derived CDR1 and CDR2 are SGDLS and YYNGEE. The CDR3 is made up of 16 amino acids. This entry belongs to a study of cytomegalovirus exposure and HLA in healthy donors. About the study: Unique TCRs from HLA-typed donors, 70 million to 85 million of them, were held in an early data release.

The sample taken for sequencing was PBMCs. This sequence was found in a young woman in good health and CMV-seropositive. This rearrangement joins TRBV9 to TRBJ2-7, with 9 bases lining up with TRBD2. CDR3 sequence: CASSETLAGGSYEQYF. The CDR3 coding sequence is TGTGCCAGCAGCGAGACACTGGCGGGAGGGTCTTACGAGCAGTACTTC.